What follows are 20 T cell receptor beta chains derived from one specimen sequenced in a study of control samples from healthy donors and cancer patients (dated by TCRdb to 2018 to 2020). The receptor library was made with the immunoSEQ multiplex PCR assay. As stored in TCRdb, this immuneACCESS dataset retains in-frame rearrangements with V and J assigned. A fraction of the clones does not appear; measured against another copy, unresolved V genes explain less than half of the discrepancy, and the remainder lacks a known reason. The sample table records 95,000 to 110,000 clones; more than 85% of these occur just once. The ten largest clones represent under 20% of the sample. Material for sequencing was PBMCs. These receptors originate from a man aged 55-75 years with lung cancer.

This sequence joins TRBV4-2 and TRBJ1-2; D remains ambiguous. With 0 bases removed from V and 7 bases from J, the gap between germline ends came to 15 bases. Germline CDR1 reads LGHNA; CDR2 reads YNFKEQ. CDR3 length: 15 amino acids. The CDR3 DNA is TGTGCCAGCAGCCAAGAGGCAGGCATAATGGGTGGCTACACCTTC. Protein product: CASSQEAGIMGGYTF.

V and J are TRBV7-2 and TRBJ2-2; 12 positions agree with TRBD1. CDR1 SGHTA and CDR2 FQGNSA come from the germline V gene. The trim removed 3 bases at V and 2 bases at J, leaving 7 bases unmatched. The length of the CDR3 is 18 residues. The CDR3 is CASSFSGTGGFNTGELFF. CDR3 nucleotides: TGTGCCAGCAGCTTCTCCGGGACAGGGGGCTTTAACACCGGGGAGCTGTTTTTT. The whole variable domain, filled in from reference TRBV7-2 and TRBJ2-2, reads GAGVSQSPSNKVTEKGKDVELRCDPISGHTALYWYRQSLGQGLEFLIYFQGNSAPDKSGLPSDRFSAERTGGSVSTLTIQRTQQEDSAVYLCASSFSGTGGFNTGELFFGEGSRLTVL.

The rearrangement joins TRBV24-1 to TRBJ2-2; tentatively, D is TRBD1 (5 bases). V was shortened by 4 bases and J by 4 bases, with 15 bases between the two germline ends. Germline CDR1 is KGHDR and CDR2 is SFDVKD. The CDR3 runs to 16 residues. The CDR3 reads CATSESGSRITGELFF. The CDR3 DNA sequence: TGTGCCACCAGTGAGTCAGGGTCTCGTATCACCGGGGAGCTGTTTTTT.

V gene TRBV30 combines with J gene TRBJ1-2, with 8 bases lining up with TRBD1. The trim removed 5 bases at V and 7 bases at J, leaving 9 bases unmatched. Germline values: CDR1 GTSNPN, CDR2 SVGIG (reference sequence). The CDR3 contains 13 residues. Here the CDR3 reads CAWDQGAVFGYTF. In DNA form, the CDR3 reads TGTGCCTGGGACCAGGGGGCTGTATTTGGCTACACCTTC.

The rearrangement links TRBV7-2 to TRBJ2-1; weak D call: TRBD2 (5 bases). Germline values: CDR1 SGHTA, CDR2 FQGNSA. V was trimmed by 3 bases and J by 6 bases, leaving 15 bases between them. The CDR3 is 15 amino acids. The CDR3 sequence is CASSFDMGASNEQFF. The CDR3 coding sequence is TGTGCCAGCAGCTTTGACATGGGAGCATCCAATGAGCAGTTCTTC.

This rearrangement joins TRBV12-3 or TRBV12-4 to TRBJ2-1; 7 bases fit TRBD2. The V and J ends lost 3 bases and 7 bases, in that order; junction bases with no gene match: 0. CDR3 length: 12 amino acids. The CDR3 is CASSLGGNEQFF. The CDR3 DNA follows: TGTGCCAGCAGTTTGGGGGGGAATGAGCAGTTCTTC.

V gene TRBV7-9 combines with J gene TRBJ2-7; 8 positions match TRBD1. The CDR3 consists of 15 residues. Germline trimming cut 6 bases from V and 0 bases from J; bases unmatched to any gene: 7. Germline V gene lookup returns CDR1 SEHNR and CDR2 FQNEAQ (reference sequence). This CDR3 reads CASREGGQVSYEQYF. For the CDR3, the DNA is TGTGCCAGCAGAGAAGGGGGACAGGTCTCCTACGAGCAGTACTTC. Full variable domain (rest looked up from reference TRBV7-9 and TRBJ2-7): DTGVSQNPRHKITKRGQNVTFRCDPISEHNRLYWYRQTLGQGPEFLTYFQNEAQLEKSRLLSDRFSAERPKGSFSTLEIQRTEQGDSAMYLCASREGGQVSYEQYFGPGTRLTVT.

V gene TRBV27 combines with J gene TRBJ2-7; 8 bases are shared with TRBD1. Germline assignment: CDR1 MNHEY and CDR2 SMNVEV (reference sequence). This CDR3 is built from 20 residues. J gave up 0 bases and V 0 bases, and 16 bases lay outside the gene matches. The DNA of the CDR3 is TGTGCCAGCAGTTTATCCCGCGTGGCAGGGGGCTCTACTCGCTCCTACGAGCAGTACTTC. Its translation: CASSLSRVAGGSTRSYEQYF.

This chain uses TRBV7-8 with TRBJ1-5; D unclear. The CDR3 length is 15 residues. V was trimmed by 7 bases and J by 1 base, leaving 14 bases between them. Germline loops: CDR1 SGHVS, CDR2 FQNEAQ. CDR3 protein: CASTLGLPSNQPQHF. The DNA for the CDR3 is TGTGCCAGCACCCTTGGGCTTCCGAGCAATCAGCCCCAGCATTTT.

The V call is TRBV5-6, the J call TRBJ1-2, with D uncertain. Trimming took 7 bases from V and 4 from J, leaving 8 bases between them. The CDR3 has 11 residues. Per the germline V gene, CDR1 is SGHDT and CDR2 is YYEEEE. CDR3 residues: CASGRGYGYTF. The CDR3 DNA is TGTGCCAGCGGCCGGGGCTATGGCTACACCTTC. The variable domain in full, completed from reference TRBV5-6 and TRBJ1-2, reads DAGVTQSPTHLIKTRGQQVTLRCSPKSGHDTVSWYQQALGQGPQFIFQYYEEEERQRGNFPDRFSGHQFPNYSSELNVNALLLGDSALYLCASGRGYGYTFGSGTRLTVV.

The CDR3 sequence: CASSRGLNYGYTF. In nucleotides, the CDR3 is TGTGCCAGCAGCCGCGGGCTAAACTATGGCTACACCTTC. J is TRBJ1-2 and V is TRBV5-4; D unclear. V dropped 4 bases and J dropped 2 bases, with 9 bases sitting between them. CDR1 and CDR2 from the germline V gene are SGHNT and YYREEE (reference sequence). The CDR3 totals 13 residues.

This chain joins TRBV4-1 and TRBJ1-1, with TRBD1 matching over 8 bases. J lost 1 base, V lost 4 bases, and 5 bases had no gene match. Germline CDR1 is MGHRA and CDR2 is YSYEKL. The CDR3 is made up of 15 amino acids. CDR3 region: CASSPTGVGNTEAFF. CDR3 in DNA: TGCGCCAGCAGCCCGACAGGGGTTGGGAACACTGAAGCTTTCTTT.

V and J are TRBV7-3 and TRBJ2-2, with TRBD1 as a possible D gene (6 bases). V was cut by 5 bases and J by 1 base, with 8 bases left in between. Looked up from germline, CDR1 is SGHTA and CDR2 is FQGTGA. CDR3 size: 14 residues. The CDR3 nucleotides read TGTGCCAGCAGCCCGGACAGGAACACCGGGGAGCTGTTTTTT. It is translated as CASSPDRNTGELFF.

This chain's CDR3 is CASSLEASGEDTQYF. The CDR3 DNA reads as TGTGCCAGCAGCTTAGAAGCTAGCGGAGAAGATACGCAGTATTTT. V and J are TRBV7-2 and TRBJ2-3; 7 bases align to TRBD2. The CDR3 contains 15 residues. After removal of 1 base from V and 5 bases from J, the junction contained 6 bases not matched to a gene. Germline loops: CDR1 SGHTA, CDR2 FQGNSA. The variable domain in full, with the rest retrieved from reference TRBV7-2 and TRBJ2-3, is GAGVSQSPSNKVTEKGKDVELRCDPISGHTALYWYRQSLGQGLEFLIYFQGNSAPDKSGLPSDRFSAERTGGSVSTLTIQRTQQEDSAVYLCASSLEASGEDTQYFGPGTRLTVL.

The gene calls are TRBV5-8 and TRBJ2-3, with unresolved D. The CDR3 spans 15 residues. The V and J ends lost 4 bases and 1 base respectively, with 13 bases between them. CDR1 is SGHTS and CDR2 is YDEGEE in the germline V gene. The CDR3, as DNA: TGTGCCAGCAGCCAAGGGCAGCCAGGCACAGATACGCAGTATTTT. It is translated as CASSQGQPGTDTQYF.

V usage is TRBV5-1 and J usage is TRBJ2-5, with D tentatively TRBD1 (6 bases). Germline V gene lookup returns CDR1 SGHRS and CDR2 YFSETQ. Trimming left V 9 bases short and J 1 base short, with 16 bases between. The CDR3 spans 14 residues. CDR3 in amino acids: CATSGESSQETQYF. The CDR3 nucleotides read TGCGCCACCTCAGGGGAATCGTCCCAAGAGACCCAGTACTTC.

The chain has TRBV6-1 and TRBJ2-7, with TRBD1 matching 7 bases. CDR1 is MNHNS and CDR2 is SASEGT in the germline V gene. There are 14 residues in the CDR3. J lost 5 bases, V lost 2 bases, and 6 bases had no gene match. CDR3 coding DNA: TGTGCCAGCAGTGAAAAGTGGACAGGTAACGAGCAGTACGTC. As protein: CASSEKWTGNEQYV.

This chain connects TRBV6-1 to TRBJ1-5; 10 nucleotides align to TRBD1. Germline V gene sequence: CDR1 MNHNS, CDR2 SASEGT. The CDR3 consists of 17 residues. The J segment lost 2 bases and the V segment lost 4 bases, leaving 8 bases of the junction unmatched. DNA for the CDR3: TGTGCCAGCAGTGGGGGGGACAGGGGATGGGGCAATCAGCCCCAGCATTTT. This translates into CASSGGDRGWGNQPQHF.

The rearrangement joins TRBV3-1 (or the pseudogene TRBV3-2) to TRBJ1-5, with D unclear. The CDR3 has 15 amino acids. Trimming took 0 bases from V and 3 from J, leaving 9 bases between them. Looked up from germline, CDR1 is LGHDT and CDR2 is YNNKEL (reference sequence). The CDR3 DNA is TGTGCCAGCAGCCAAGATCTCTCAGTCAATCAGCCCCAGCATTTT. It yields the protein CASSQDLSVNQPQHF.

This chain joins TRBV2 and TRBJ1-4, with 8 bases identical to TRBD1. V gave up 5 bases and J gave up 5 bases; unmatched junction bases: 7. Germline V gene data show CDR1 as SNHLY and CDR2 as FYNNEI. The CDR3 contains 15 residues. CDR3 sequence reads: CASSRDRGGNEKLFF. The CDR3 nucleotides are TGTGCCAGCAGTCGAGACAGGGGAGGGAATGAAAAACTGTTTTTT.